The rows below give T cell receptor beta chains drawn from one sample of a study of identical twins. TCRdb fed the 5' RACE reads into MiXCR, producing one record per CDR3 protein. The repertoire holds some 590,000 distinct CDR3 sequences, with just under 10% as singletons. This sample also belongs to another study, concerning yellow fever vaccine responses in identical twins.

The sample was PBMCs. The receptor source for this set is a woman aged 18-29 years in good health. Each CDR3 is given with its conserved first and last residue. The order of the fields is clone size, V gene, D gene, CDR3 length, J gene, CDR3 DNA, CDR3 protein. D genes are given only for firm matches. Expanded clones get a size class; other rows say once, few or many, or leave the size out.

clone_size: -
v_call: TRBV6-5
d_call: -
cdr3_length: 14
j_call: TRBJ2-7
cdr3_nt: TGTGCCAGCAGTTACTCTGGGCAGGGTCCCGAGCAGTACTTC
cdr3_aa: CASSYSGQGPEQYF

clone_size: many
v_call: TRBV29-1
d_call: -
cdr3_length: 14
j_call: TRBJ2-7
cdr3_nt: TGCAGCGTTGAGTCGACAGATGAAGTCTACGAGCAGTACTTC
cdr3_aa: CSVESTDEVYEQYF

clone_size: -
v_call: TRBV20-1
d_call: TRBD1
cdr3_length: 15
j_call: TRBJ2-5
cdr3_nt: TGCAGTGCTAGAGATCTACGGACAGGGCTGGAGACCCAGTACTTC
cdr3_aa: CSARDLRTGLETQYF

clone_size: -
v_call: TRBV11-2
d_call: TRBD1
cdr3_length: 18
j_call: TRBJ2-2
cdr3_nt: TGTGCCAGCAGCTTAAGGAGGCGACAGGGGGGTTTAACCGGGGAGCTGTTTTTT
cdr3_aa: CASSLRRRQGGLTGELFF

clone_size: few
v_call: TRBV7-6
d_call: -
cdr3_length: 15
j_call: TRBJ2-7
cdr3_nt: TGTGCCAGCAGCTTAGCCGGGGTGGGGTTCGGCGAGCAGTACTTC
cdr3_aa: CASSLAGVGFGEQYF

clone_size: few
v_call: TRBV7-9
d_call: -
cdr3_length: 16
j_call: TRBJ2-7
cdr3_nt: TGTGCCAGCAGCCTCCCAGGAGATGATCGGTCCTACGAGCAGTACTTC
cdr3_aa: CASSLPGDDRSYEQYF

clone_size: -
v_call: TRBV7-8
d_call: -
cdr3_length: 16
j_call: TRBJ2-3
cdr3_nt: TGTGCCAGCAGCTTATTGGGGGGTTCCATAACAGATACGCAGTATTTT
cdr3_aa: CASSLLGGSITDTQYF

clone_size: few
v_call: TRBV12-3/TRBV12-4
d_call: -
cdr3_length: 17
j_call: TRBJ2-5
cdr3_nt: TGTGCCAGCAGTTTAGTCTTACCCGGGGTAACCCAAGAGACCCAGTACTTC
cdr3_aa: CASSLVLPGVTQETQYF

clone_size: few
v_call: TRBV7-9
d_call: -
cdr3_length: 14
j_call: TRBJ1-2
cdr3_nt: TGTGCCAGCAGCTTAGCTGGCGCAAATGGGCGCTACACCTTC
cdr3_aa: CASSLAGANGRYTF

clone_size: many
v_call: TRBV18
d_call: -
cdr3_length: 14
j_call: TRBJ1-6
cdr3_nt: TGTGCCAGCTCACCGGGACCTACGAATTCACCCCTCCACTTT
cdr3_aa: CASSPGPTNSPLHF

clone_size: -
v_call: TRBV12-5
d_call: TRBD1
cdr3_length: 16
j_call: TRBJ2-1
cdr3_nt: TGTGCTAGTGGTCCCACGACCGGGACAGGGGGGAATGAGCAGTTCTTC
cdr3_aa: CASGPTTGTGGNEQFF

clone_size: few
v_call: TRBV18
d_call: -
cdr3_length: 19
j_call: TRBJ2-2
cdr3_nt: TGTGCCAGCTCACCCGGAGTCTTGCAGTCCCAAACGAACACCGGGGAGCTGTTTTTT
cdr3_aa: CASSPGVLQSQTNTGELFF

clone_size: many
v_call: TRBV7-2
d_call: -
cdr3_length: 14
j_call: TRBJ1-5
cdr3_nt: TGTGCCAGCAGCGGGAGGTCTGGCAATCAGCCCCAGCATTTT
cdr3_aa: CASSGRSGNQPQHF

clone_size: many
v_call: TRBV5-6
d_call: TRBD2
cdr3_length: 15
j_call: TRBJ2-1
cdr3_nt: TGTGCCAGCAGCTTTTACAAGCGGGGATCAAATGAGCAGTTCTTC
cdr3_aa: CASSFYKRGSNEQFF

clone_size: -
v_call: TRBV12-3/TRBV12-4
d_call: TRBD1
cdr3_length: 13
j_call: TRBJ2-4
cdr3_nt: TGTGCCAGCAGCTTGGACAGGAACAACATTCAGTACTTC
cdr3_aa: CASSLDRNNIQYF

clone_size: few
v_call: TRBV28
d_call: TRBD1
cdr3_length: 16
j_call: TRBJ2-4
cdr3_nt: TGTGCCAGCAGTTTAGAGGGACAGGGATTGAAAAACATTCAGTACTTC
cdr3_aa: CASSLEGQGLKNIQYF

clone_size: -
v_call: TRBV10-3
d_call: TRBD2
cdr3_length: 14
j_call: TRBJ2-3
cdr3_nt: TGTGCCATCAGTGGGACTAGCGGGGGAGATACGCAGTATTTT
cdr3_aa: CAISGTSGGDTQYF

clone_size: few
v_call: TRBV12-3/TRBV12-4
d_call: -
cdr3_length: 13
j_call: TRBJ2-5
cdr3_nt: TGTGCCAGCACCTGGGGCAGCCAAGAGACCCAGTACTTC
cdr3_aa: CASTWGSQETQYF

clone_size: -
v_call: TRBV27
d_call: -
cdr3_length: 14
j_call: TRBJ2-6
cdr3_nt: TGTGCCAGCAACAGAGGGATGGGGGCCAACGTCCTGACTTTC
cdr3_aa: CASNRGMGANVLTF

clone_size: few
v_call: TRBV6-2/TRBV6-3
d_call: -
cdr3_length: 14
j_call: TRBJ2-5
cdr3_nt: TGTGCCAGCAGTCAGACAGCTAACCAAGAGACCCAGTACTTC
cdr3_aa: CASSQTANQETQYF

clone_size: -
v_call: TRBV10-3
d_call: TRBD2
cdr3_length: 16
j_call: TRBJ2-1
cdr3_nt: TGTGCCATCAGTGAGTTTGAGCGGGAGGGAGACAATGAGCAGTTCTTC
cdr3_aa: CAISEFEREGDNEQFF

clone_size: many
v_call: TRBV5-6
d_call: -
cdr3_length: 14
j_call: TRBJ1-4
cdr3_nt: TGTGCCAGCAGCTTGCCAGGTGCTAATGAAAAACTGTTTTTT
cdr3_aa: CASSLPGANEKLFF

clone_size: many
v_call: TRBV4-3
d_call: -
cdr3_length: 15
j_call: TRBJ2-2
cdr3_nt: TGCGCCAGCAGCCAAGATAACAGCCTCACCGGGGAGCTGTTTTTT
cdr3_aa: CASSQDNSLTGELFF

clone_size: few
v_call: TRBV3-1
d_call: -
cdr3_length: 15
j_call: TRBJ2-7
cdr3_nt: TGTGCCAGCAGCCAAGGTCCCCAGGGGCTCTACGAGCAGTACTTC
cdr3_aa: CASSQGPQGLYEQYF

clone_size: -
v_call: TRBV27
d_call: -
cdr3_length: 14
j_call: TRBJ2-5
cdr3_nt: TGTGCCAGCAGTTTACCCGATGAGGGAGAGACCCAGTACTTC
cdr3_aa: CASSLPDEGETQYF

clone_size: few
v_call: TRBV12-3/TRBV12-4
d_call: -
cdr3_length: 13
j_call: TRBJ2-5
cdr3_nt: TGTGCCAGCAGTTTGAGGACGGACGGGGCCCAGTACTTC
cdr3_aa: CASSLRTDGAQYF

clone_size: few
v_call: TRBV6-4
d_call: TRBD1
cdr3_length: 14
j_call: TRBJ2-1
cdr3_nt: TGTGCCAGCAGTGCACAGGGGCAAGACAATGAGCAGTTCTTC
cdr3_aa: CASSAQGQDNEQFF

clone_size: -
v_call: TRBV20-1
d_call: -
cdr3_length: 13
j_call: TRBJ2-7
cdr3_nt: TGCAGTGCTAGTATAGGACGACCTAGCGAGCAGTACTTC
cdr3_aa: CSASIGRPSEQYF

clone_size: -
v_call: TRBV12-3/TRBV12-4
d_call: TRBD2
cdr3_length: 16
j_call: TRBJ2-3
cdr3_nt: TGTGCCAGCAGTTCCTACCCCGGACTAGCAGGCGATACGCAGTATTTT
cdr3_aa: CASSSYPGLAGDTQYF

clone_size: many
v_call: TRBV5-1
d_call: -
cdr3_length: 13
j_call: TRBJ1-1
cdr3_nt: TGCGCCAGCAGCTCTCTATATTACACTGAAGCTTCCTTT
cdr3_aa: CASSSLYYTEASF

clone_size: -
v_call: TRBV28
d_call: -
cdr3_length: 12
j_call: TRBJ2-7
cdr3_nt: TGTGCCGCAGAGGAGCAGGGCTACGAGGAGTACTTC
cdr3_aa: CAAEEQGYEEYF

clone_size: -
v_call: TRBV29-1
d_call: -
cdr3_length: 14
j_call: TRBJ1-4
cdr3_nt: TGCAGCGTTGAAGATCCTCGGTATAATGAAAAACTGTTTTTT
cdr3_aa: CSVEDPRYNEKLFF

clone_size: -
v_call: TRBV5-6
d_call: -
cdr3_length: 16
j_call: TRBJ2-2
cdr3_nt: TGTGCCAGCAGCTTTGCGGGCATAGTCCGGACCGGGGAGCTGTTTTTT
cdr3_aa: CASSFAGIVRTGELFF

clone_size: few
v_call: TRBV29-1
d_call: -
cdr3_length: 14
j_call: TRBJ1-2
cdr3_nt: TGCAGCGTTGTCTCGGACGGGGGGTACTATGGCTACACCTTC
cdr3_aa: CSVVSDGGYYGYTF

clone_size: once
v_call: TRBV7-3
d_call: TRBD2
cdr3_length: 14
j_call: TRBJ2-3
cdr3_nt: TGTGCCAGCAAACTAGCGGGGCTTACAGATACGCAGTATTTT
cdr3_aa: CASKLAGLTDTQYF

clone_size: -
v_call: TRBV24-1
d_call: TRBD1
cdr3_length: 15
j_call: TRBJ2-3
cdr3_nt: TGTGCCACCAGTGACCTTCGACAGGGCCCAGATACGCAGTATTTT
cdr3_aa: CATSDLRQGPDTQYF

clone_size: many
v_call: TRBV12-3/TRBV12-4
d_call: -
cdr3_length: 12
j_call: TRBJ2-3
cdr3_nt: TGTGCCAGCATAGCGAGCACAGATACGCAGTATTTT
cdr3_aa: CASIASTDTQYF

clone_size: few
v_call: TRBV5-1
d_call: -
cdr3_length: 15
j_call: TRBJ2-2
cdr3_nt: TGCGCCAGCAGCACCGGACGCGAAGGATCCGGGGAGCTGTTTTTT
cdr3_aa: CASSTGREGSGELFF

clone_size: few
v_call: TRBV7-2
d_call: TRBD1
cdr3_length: 16
j_call: TRBJ1-1
cdr3_nt: TGTGCCAGCAGCTTATGGGACAGCCGAGGGGGTACTGAAGCTTTCTTT
cdr3_aa: CASSLWDSRGGTEAFF

clone_size: many
v_call: TRBV29-1
d_call: -
cdr3_length: 14
j_call: TRBJ2-1
cdr3_nt: TGCAGCGTTGCTATAGGGAGCTCCTACAATGAGCAGTTCTTC
cdr3_aa: CSVAIGSSYNEQFF

clone_size: few
v_call: TRBV29-1
d_call: TRBD2
cdr3_length: 14
j_call: TRBJ2-7
cdr3_nt: TGCAGCGTGGAATTAGCGGGAGATACCTACGAGCAGTACTTC
cdr3_aa: CSVELAGDTYEQYF

clone_size: few
v_call: TRBV6-1
d_call: -
cdr3_length: 16
j_call: TRBJ2-3
cdr3_nt: TGTGCCAGCAGCCAGGTAGCGGTCCATAGCACAGATACGCAGTATTTT
cdr3_aa: CASSQVAVHSTDTQYF

clone_size: many
v_call: TRBV3-1
d_call: -
cdr3_length: 15
j_call: TRBJ2-1
cdr3_nt: TGTGCCAGCACTCCCGGGACCAACGGATTAAATGAGCAGTTCTTC
cdr3_aa: CASTPGTNGLNEQFF

clone_size: -
v_call: TRBV29-1
d_call: TRBD1
cdr3_length: 15
j_call: TRBJ2-7
cdr3_nt: TGCAGCGTTGAGACCGGGACAGGGGTTTCCTACGAGCAGTACTTC
cdr3_aa: CSVETGTGVSYEQYF

clone_size: many
v_call: TRBV20-1
d_call: -
cdr3_length: 14
j_call: TRBJ2-1
cdr3_nt: TGCAGTGCTAGAGAGGTAGGGGAGTACAATGAGCAGTTCTTC
cdr3_aa: CSAREVGEYNEQFF

clone_size: -
v_call: TRBV4-1
d_call: -
cdr3_length: 11
j_call: TRBJ2-1
cdr3_nt: TGCGCCAGCAGCCACGACAATGAGCAGTTCTTC
cdr3_aa: CASSHDNEQFF

clone_size: few
v_call: TRBV6-1
d_call: -
cdr3_length: 15
j_call: TRBJ1-6
cdr3_nt: TGTGCCAGCAGAACTCAGGGTGGAGATAATTCACCCCTCCACTTT
cdr3_aa: CASRTQGGDNSPLHF

clone_size: few
v_call: TRBV20-1
d_call: -
cdr3_length: 12
j_call: TRBJ1-2
cdr3_nt: TGCAGTGCCTGGACAGCTAACTATGGCTACACCTTC
cdr3_aa: CSAWTANYGYTF

clone_size: many
v_call: TRBV21-1
d_call: -
cdr3_length: 15
j_call: TRBJ2-7
cdr3_nt: TGTGCCAGCAGCAGCTGCCGACAGGGTTCCTACGAGCAGTACTTC
cdr3_aa: CASSSCRQGSYEQYF

clone_size: many
v_call: TRBV7-2
d_call: -
cdr3_length: 15
j_call: TRBJ2-3
cdr3_nt: TGTGCCAGCAGCTCAGTCGGTAGCCTCACAGATACGCAGTATTTT
cdr3_aa: CASSSVGSLTDTQYF

clone_size: many
v_call: TRBV10-3
d_call: TRBD2
cdr3_length: 12
j_call: TRBJ2-1
cdr3_nt: TGTGCCATCGGGACTAGCGGGACTGAGCAGTTCTTC
cdr3_aa: CAIGTSGTEQFF

clone_size: few
v_call: TRBV6-4
d_call: TRBD2
cdr3_length: 14
j_call: TRBJ2-1
cdr3_nt: TGTGCCAGCAGAGGCGGGACTAGCGGGTCCGAGCAGTTCTTC
cdr3_aa: CASRGGTSGSEQFF

clone_size: few
v_call: TRBV7-9
d_call: -
cdr3_length: 13
j_call: TRBJ2-7
cdr3_nt: TGTGCCAGCAGCTCCTCAGGAGCCTACGAGCAGTACTTC
cdr3_aa: CASSSSGAYEQYF

clone_size: -
v_call: TRBV7-9
d_call: TRBD1
cdr3_length: 14
j_call: TRBJ2-2
cdr3_nt: TGTGCCAGCAGCCCGAAGACAGGGACCGGGGAGCTGTTTTTT
cdr3_aa: CASSPKTGTGELFF

clone_size: -
v_call: TRBV7-9
d_call: -
cdr3_length: 15
j_call: TRBJ2-1
cdr3_nt: TGTGCCAGCAGCTTCCAGACTCAACTGCCCAATGAGCAGTTCTTC
cdr3_aa: CASSFQTQLPNEQFF

clone_size: -
v_call: TRBV5-4
d_call: -
cdr3_length: 14
j_call: TRBJ1-2
cdr3_nt: TGTGCCAGCAGCCCCTCGAGCGAGAACTATGGCTACACCTTC
cdr3_aa: CASSPSSENYGYTF

clone_size: few
v_call: TRBV20-1
d_call: TRBD2
cdr3_length: 18
j_call: TRBJ2-7
cdr3_nt: TGCAGTGCTAGAGTACAACTAGCGGGAGCCACATCCCCCTACGAGCAGTACTTC
cdr3_aa: CSARVQLAGATSPYEQYF

clone_size: many
v_call: TRBV4-3
d_call: -
cdr3_length: 16
j_call: TRBJ2-1
cdr3_nt: TGCGCCAGCAGCCAAGAGACAGGAATCCTTAACAATGAGCAGTTCTTC
cdr3_aa: CASSQETGILNNEQFF

clone_size: few
v_call: TRBV5-6
d_call: TRBD1
cdr3_length: 13
j_call: TRBJ2-1
cdr3_nt: TGTGCCAGCAGGTCCTTCCCGGGACAGTTGGAGTTCTTC
cdr3_aa: CASRSFPGQLEFF

clone_size: few
v_call: TRBV10-3
d_call: TRBD1
cdr3_length: 14
j_call: TRBJ2-7
cdr3_nt: TGTGCCATCAGTGATAACAGGGGGCGCGAGGAGCAGTACTTC
cdr3_aa: CAISDNRGREEQYF